This passage covers 14 T cell receptor beta chains from one sample sequenced in a study of control samples from healthy donors and cancer patients. Profiling relied on immunoSEQ multiplex PCR, and the TCRdb table lists in-frame clones only, not all of them. The table lists 15,000 or so clones, approximately 80% of them singletons. Sequencing was done on a sample of formalin-fixed, paraffin-embedded tissue. These receptors were collected from a female donor with lung cancer.

The chain recombines TRBV6-2 or TRBV6-3 with TRBJ2-3; D is unresolved. Germline loops: CDR1 MNHEY, CDR2 SVGEGT. Trimming shortened V by 2 bases and J by 6 bases, and 9 bases separated the two germline ends. The CDR3 sequence is 13 residues long. This chain's CDR3 is CASSYAGPDTQYF. DNA for the CDR3: TGTGCCAGCAGTTACGCAGGTCCCGATACGCAGTATTTT.

This chain joins TRBV12-5 and TRBJ2-7, with TRBD1 matching over 8 bases. Germline loops: CDR1 LGHNT, CDR2 FRNRAP. V gave up 5 bases and J gave up 0 bases; unmatched junction bases: 9. CDR3 size: 16 residues. CDR3 in DNA: TGTGCTAGTGGTCATCCCAGGGGGCGGGACTCCTACGAGCAGTACTTC. Translation: CASGHPRGRDSYEQYF.

The chain is built from TRBV4-2 and TRBJ2-3; 9 nucleotides align to TRBD2. V trimming: 0 bases; J trimming: 4 bases; junction bases outside the gene matches: 8. Germline CDR1 LGHNA, CDR2 YNFKEQ. The CDR3 contains 17 residues. The CDR3 is CASSQDFAGGFADTQYF. CDR3 coding DNA: TGTGCCAGCAGCCAAGACTTCGCGGGAGGGTTCGCAGATACGCAGTATTTT.

The V and J genes are TRBV10-3 and TRBJ2-7, with 8 bases fitting TRBD1. The trim removed 6 bases at V and 2 bases at J, leaving 3 bases unmatched. Looked up from germline, CDR1 is ENHRY and CDR2 is SYGVKD. The CDR3 length is 13 residues. Here the CDR3 reads CAIRGQGTYEQYF. DNA of the CDR3: TGTGCCATCAGAGGACAGGGAACCTACGAGCAGTACTTC.

The chain combines TRBV12-3 or TRBV12-4 with TRBJ2-7; no clear D. The CDR3 extends over 13 amino acids. Between the trimmed V and J ends, which lost 2 bases and 0 bases, there was a span of 5 bases. CDR3 in amino acids: CASSLQSSYEQYF. The CDR3 nucleotides are TGTGCCAGCAGTTTACAGAGCTCCTACGAGCAGTACTTC.

This clone was observed a handful of times. The V call is TRBV5-4, the J call TRBJ2-3; 9 bases fit TRBD1. The CDR3 contains 15 residues. CDR1 and CDR2 (germline): SGHNT, YYREEE (reference sequence). The V and J ends lost 4 bases and 4 bases, in that order; junction bases with no gene match: 7. The CDR3 nucleotides read TGTGCCAGCAGCCAGGGACAGGGCTCTGCAGATACGCAGTATTTT. Its translation is CASSQGQGSADTQYF.

V is TRBV19 and J is TRBJ1-1, with 7 positions matching TRBD1. With 4 bases clipped from V and 1 base from J, the junction kept 3 bases outside the gene matches. CDR1 LNHDA and CDR2 SQIVND come from the germline V gene (reference sequence). CDR3 length: 14 residues. DNA for the CDR3: TGTGCCAGTAGTAGGACAGGAGAGAACACTGAAGCTTTCTTT. It specifies CASSRTGENTEAFF.

The CDR3 nucleotides are TGCGCCAGCAGCGGAGCAGCAGGGACTGGGCCGCGGACTGAAGCTTTCTTT. Its protein is CASSGAAGTGPRTEAFF. V is TRBV5-1 and J is TRBJ1-1; a weak D match, TRBD1 (5 bases). V shed 4 bases and J shed 5 bases, with 24 bases lying between them. This CDR3 region has 17 residues. Germline loops: CDR1 SGHRS, CDR2 YFSETQ.

The chain is built from TRBV2 and TRBJ2-4; D possibly corresponds to TRBD2 (5 bases). CDR3 length: 13 residues. Trimming cost V 4 bases and J 8 bases, with 12 bases left between them. CDR1 is SNHLY and CDR2 is FYNNEI in the germline V gene. The CDR3 DNA sequence: TGTGCCAGCAGTGCTGACACCGGGGACATTCAGTACTTC. Its translation is CASSADTGDIQYF.

The V gene is TRBV30, the J gene TRBJ1-1; D gene ambiguous. Germline CDR1 is GTSNPN and CDR2 is SVGIG (reference sequence). V gave up 4 bases and J gave up 1 base, with 13 bases separating them. The CDR3 runs to 14 residues. DNA for the CDR3: TGTGCCTGGAACGGTTTCAACAGGAACACTGAAGCTTTCTTT. This encodes CAWNGFNRNTEAFF.

The chain joins TRBV19 to TRBJ2-7; D is unclear. Trimming removed 2 bases from V and 2 bases from J, with 7 bases in between. The length of the CDR3 is 13 residues. The germline V gene encodes CDR1 LNHDA and CDR2 SQIVND (reference sequence). DNA of the CDR3: TGTGCCAGTAGTATATCAGTAGCCTACGAGCAGTACTTC. Translated: CASSISVAYEQYF.

With regard to this clone: Other DNA sequences in the sample encode the same CDR3. CDR3 nucleotide sequence: TGTGCCAGCAGCCAAAGATGGGGAGCAGATTACAATGAGCAGTTCTTC. Translation gives CASSQRWGADYNEQFF. The V gene is TRBV3-1 (or the pseudogene TRBV3-2), the J gene TRBJ2-1; D may be TRBD2 (5 bases). CDR1 is LGHDT and CDR2 is YNNKEL in the germline V gene (reference sequence). The V gene lost 2 bases and the J gene lost 4 bases, with 15 bases spanning the gap. This CDR3 contains 16 residues.

This clone counts as large (0.1 to 1%). The V and J genes are TRBV6-2 or TRBV6-3 and TRBJ2-3; unclear D gene. Per the germline V gene, CDR1 is MNHEY and CDR2 is SVGEGT. The CDR3 extends over 12 amino acids. V was shortened by 6 bases and J by 0 bases, with 4 bases between the two germline ends. The CDR3: CASSQSTDTQYF. CDR3 sequence (DNA): TGTGCCAGCAGCCAAAGCACAGATACGCAGTATTTT.

This chain links TRBV12-5 with TRBJ2-7, with 8 positions matching TRBD1. The J segment lost 3 bases and the V segment lost 7 bases, leaving 5 bases of the junction unmatched. The CDR3 covers 13 residues. CDR1 and CDR2 from the germline V gene are LGHNT and FRNRAP. The CDR3 loop reads CASARDRNYEQYF. The CDR3 nucleotides read TGTGCTAGTGCCCGGGACAGGAACTACGAGCAGTACTTC. The entire variable domain, with the rest obtained from reference TRBV12-5 and TRBJ2-7, is as follows: DARVTQTPRHKVTEMGQEVTMRCQPILGHNTVFWYRQTMMQGLELLAYFRNRAPLDDSGMPKDRFSAEMPDATLATLKIQPSEPRDSAVYFCASARDRNYEQYFGPGTRLTVT.